This T cell receptor (beta chain) was retrieved from a study of PD-L1 blockade in urothelial cancer. Time point here: pretreatment peripheral blood. Profiling relied on immunoSEQ multiplex PCR, and the TCRdb table lists in-frame clones only, not all of them. The sample has about 35,000 clones, 80% to 90% seen once. Material: PBMCs, obtained around atezolizumab (anti-PD-L1) treatment. This TCR was sampled from a man aged 55 to 70 with urothelial cancer.

CDR3 residues: CASSGGQGERQPQHF. Written as DNA, the CDR3 is TGTGCCAGCAGTGGAGGACAGGGGGAGAGGCAGCCCCAGCATTTT. The rearrangement uses TRBV6-6 and TRBJ1-5; 10 nucleotides agree with TRBD1. Germline V gives CDR1 MNHNY, CDR2 SVGAGI (reference sequence). The CDR3 is 15 residues long. Trimming removed 5 bases from V and 7 bases from J; junction bases left unmatched: 8.